This TCR beta chain originates from a study of cytomegalovirus exposure and HLA in healthy donors. Germline-derived CDR1 and CDR2 are GTSNPN and SVGIG (reference sequence). V gave up 0 bases and J gave up 5 bases, with 16 bases separating them. The CDR3 runs to 15 residues. The count of this clone is one. Using immunoSEQ multiplex PCR, the repertoire was profiled, and TCRdb retains in-frame clones only, with some absent. The table includes 100,000 to 150,000 clones, around 90% detected once. This sequence joins TRBV30 and TRBJ2-5; TRBD2 is a possible D gene (6 bases). The origin of this receptor is a woman aged 18 to 35 in good health and CMV-seronegative. Sequenced input: PBMCs. The CDR3 spells CAWSVFKRTIETQYF. DNA of the CDR3: TGTGCCTGGAGTGTATTCAAACGGACTATTGAGACCCAGTACTTC.